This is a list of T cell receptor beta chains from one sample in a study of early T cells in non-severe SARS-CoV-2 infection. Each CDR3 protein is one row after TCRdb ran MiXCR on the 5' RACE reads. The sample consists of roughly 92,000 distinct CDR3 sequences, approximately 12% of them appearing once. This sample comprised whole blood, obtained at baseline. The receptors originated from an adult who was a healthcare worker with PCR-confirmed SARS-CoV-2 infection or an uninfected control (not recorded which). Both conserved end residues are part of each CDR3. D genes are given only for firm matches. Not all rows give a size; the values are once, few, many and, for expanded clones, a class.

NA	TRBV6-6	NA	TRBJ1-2	CASTGTGYTF	TGTGCCAGCACGGGGACAGGCTACACCTTC
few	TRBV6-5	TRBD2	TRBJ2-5	CASSRRASGGQETQYF	TGTGCCAGCAGCCGTCGGGCTAGCGGGGGCCAAGAGACCCAGTACTTC
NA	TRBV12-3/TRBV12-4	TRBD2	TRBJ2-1	CASSVLAGNLNEQFF	TGTGCCAGCAGTGTACTAGCGGGGAACTTGAATGAGCAGTTCTTC
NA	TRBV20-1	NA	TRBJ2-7	CSARDQRGHYEQYF	TGCAGTGCTAGAGACCAGCGGGGACACTACGAGCAGTACTTC
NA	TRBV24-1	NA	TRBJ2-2	CATSDLYDTGELFF	TGTGCCACCAGTGATTTATACGACACCGGGGAGCTGTTTTTT
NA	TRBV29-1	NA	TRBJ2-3	CSGIQGTDTQYF	TGCAGCGGCATACAGGGAACAGATACGCAGTATTTT
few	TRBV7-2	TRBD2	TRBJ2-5	CASSRWRGQETQYF	TGTGCCAGCAGCCGATGGCGGGGGCAAGAGACCCAGTACTTC
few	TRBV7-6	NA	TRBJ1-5	CASSFGGTGQPQHF	TGTGCCAGCAGCTTCGGGGGGACGGGACAGCCCCAGCATTTT
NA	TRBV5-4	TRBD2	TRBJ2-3	CASRQRTSGRTDTQYF	TGTGCCAGCAGGCAAAGGACTAGCGGAAGAACAGATACGCAGTATTTT
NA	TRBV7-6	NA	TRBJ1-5	CASSPPDQPQHF	TGTGCCAGCAGCCCGCCGGATCAGCCCCAGCATTTT
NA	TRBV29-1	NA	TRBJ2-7	CSVARGDSYEQYF	TGCAGCGTTGCCCGGGGAGATTCCTACGAGCAGTACTTC
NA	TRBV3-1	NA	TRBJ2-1	CASSQDRGWGNEQFF	TGTGCCAGCAGCCAAGACAGGGGTTGGGGCAATGAGCAGTTCTTC
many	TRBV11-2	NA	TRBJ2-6	CASSLGARSGANVLTF	TGTGCCAGCAGCTTAGGGGCCCGCTCTGGGGCCAACGTCCTGACTTTC
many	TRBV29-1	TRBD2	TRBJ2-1	CSVDPSGVYNEQFF	TGCAGCGTTGATCCTAGCGGGGTATACAATGAGCAGTTCTTC
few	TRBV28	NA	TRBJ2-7	CASSFRSYEQYF	TGTGCCAGCAGTTTTCGATCATACGAGCAGTACTTC
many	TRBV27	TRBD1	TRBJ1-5	CASSRTGNNQPQHF	TGTGCCAGCAGCCGGACAGGAAACAATCAGCCCCAGCATTTT
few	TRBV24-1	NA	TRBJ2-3	CATSSKGGPYTDTQYF	TGTGCCACCAGTTCAAAAGGCGGACCCTACACAGATACGCAGTATTTT
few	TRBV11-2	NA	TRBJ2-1	CASNDPGRYNEQFF	TGTGCCAGCAACGACCCCGGACGGTACAATGAGCAGTTCTTC
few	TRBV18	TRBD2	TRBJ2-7	CASSPSREGYEQYF	TGTGCCAGCTCCCCTAGCCGGGAGGGCTACGAGCAGTACTTC
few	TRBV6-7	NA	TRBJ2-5	CASSPGRRCETQYF	TGTGCCAGCAGTCCGGGACGCCGATGCGAGACCCAGTACTTC